This TCR beta chain is drawn from a study of memory CD4+ T cells and cytomegalovirus serostatus. Broader study findings: Repertoires predicted CMV serostatus with median bootstrapped AUC of approximately 0.95. The CMV-associated TCR signature appears largely within the CD4+ memory repertoire.

Single viable CD3+CD4+CD8-CD45RO+ cells were sorted as the memory CD4+ T cells. CD4+ T cells were isolated by positive magnetic selection. Per the original data handling: Out-of-frame sequences were removed, leaving around 2.2 million distinct TCRbeta sequences. Assay: immunoSEQ multiplex PCR; the TCRdb copy retains only in-frame clones and omits some. The DNA gave D and trimming, while V, J and clone size come from that table. Among over 55,000 clones listed, 70% to 80% were seen once. Points on this clone: Its target is unknown.

The source is an adult in good health and CMV-seronegative. Sequenced input: memory CD4+ T cells from blood.

In DNA, the CDR3 is TGCGCCAGCAGTGATCAGGGGAGAAGCACAGATACGCAGTATTTT. Translation: CASSDQGRSTDTQYF. This sequence joins TRBV10-2 and TRBJ2-3; D might be TRBD1 (6 bases). This CDR3 has 15 residues. The germline V gene encodes CDR1 WSHSY and CDR2 SAAADI. Trimming removed 3 bases at V and 0 bases at J, with 10 bases between.